This T cell receptor beta chain was recovered during a study of cytomegalovirus exposure and HLA in healthy donors. PCR was performed using 60 Vbeta and 13 Jbeta primers. Only in-frame clones appear in the TCRdb table, and some are missing; sequencing was by immunoSEQ multiplex PCR. The repertoire consists of about 130,000 clones, with around 73% occurring once and the leading ten covering roughly 1.5%. The CDR3 has 15 residues. Trimming shortened V by 5 bases and J by 0 bases, and 15 bases separated the two germline ends. On this clone itself: What it binds is unknown.

Study-wide findings and caveats: A list of approximately 150 TCR beta chains associated with cytomegalovirus was given. Reports described diagnosis of cytomegalovirus status by the classifier as highly specific and sensitive.

Donors showed nominal health when sampled, although they likely had unrecorded immune exposures. This sequence was found in a female donor in good health and CMV-seronegative. J is TRBJ2-7 and V is TRBV5-3; D is perhaps TRBD2 (6 bases). TRBV5-3 is flagged as an ORF with uncertain function. Sequencing was carried out using PBMCs. In DNA form, the CDR3 reads TGTGCCAGAAGAGCTGGGGCGGGGAGCTCCTACGAGCAGTACTTC. It translates to CARRAGAGSSYEQYF.